The 30 T cell receptor beta chains below were found in one sample sequenced in a study of blood T cells in healthy people across ages. A J-beta primer mix and a sample-barcoded 5' primer were used in a second PCR of about 7 to 12 cycles. TCRdb reprocessed the 5' RACE reads via MiXCR and lists one record per CDR3 protein. The repertoire holds about 560,000 distinct CDR3 sequences, with 25% to 35% as singletons. The same data also contributed to another study, on T cells of mothers and their children.

The material sequenced was blood. The receptors were sampled from a boy between 2 and 15 years old in good health.

This sequence joins TRBV20-1 and TRBJ2-7; D call uncertain. CDR3 length: 14 amino acids. V lost 3 bases and J lost 3, with 15 bases in between. Germline V gene sequence: CDR1 DFQATT, CDR2 SNEGSKA (reference sequence). CDR3 nucleotides: TGCAGTGCTAGGTCCGTCAGCAGACTCTACGAGCAGTACTTC. Amino acid sequence: CSARSVSRLYEQYF.

This chain links TRBV7-2 with TRBJ2-3, with D unresolved. Between the trimmed V and J ends, which lost 3 bases and 0 bases, there was a span of 10 bases. Germline loops: CDR1 SGHTA, CDR2 FQGNSA. CDR3 length equals 15 residues. The CDR3 reads CASSLAASSTDTQYF. The CDR3, as DNA: TGTGCCAGCAGCTTGGCGGCCTCTAGCACAGATACGCAGTATTTT.

The chain combines TRBV15 with TRBJ2-4, with D possibly matching TRBD1 (6 bases). The CDR3 covers 18 residues. Germline CDR1 is LNHNV and CDR2 is YYDKDF (reference sequence). The V end lost 5 bases, the J end lost 0 bases, and 20 bases lay between the germline ends. This chain's CDR3 is CATSSRDNKSLAKNIQYF. CDR3 bases: TGTGCCACCAGCTCCCGGGACAATAAATCACTAGCCAAAAACATTCAGTACTTC.

This clonotype was found a few times. The J gene is TRBJ1-4, the V gene TRBV12-3 or TRBV12-4; 7 bases fit TRBD1. The trim removed 2 bases at V and 14 bases at J, leaving 14 bases unmatched. There are 15 residues in the CDR3. The CDR3 spells CASSLTGDRGKQLFF. The CDR3 bases are TGTGCCAGCAGTTTAACAGGGGACCGGGGGAAACAGCTGTTTTTT.

This clonotype was seen only a few times. The chain couples TRBV15 to TRBJ2-4, with no clear D. CDR3 length equals 14 residues. CDR1 LNHNV and CDR2 YYDKDF come from the germline V gene (reference sequence). Trimming shortened V by 1 base and J by 7 bases, and 11 bases separated the two germline ends. CDR3 region: CATSRARSLNIQYF. DNA for the CDR3: TGTGCCACCAGCAGAGCACGGAGTCTGAACATTCAGTACTTC. Full variable domain (missing parts from reference TRBV15 and TRBJ2-4): DAMVIQNPRYQVTQFGKPVTLSCSQTLNHNVMYWYQQKSSQAPKLLFHYYDKDFNNEADTPDNFQSRRPNTSFCFLDIRSPGLGDTAMYLCATSRARSLNIQYFGAGTRLSVL.

This clonotype was seen only a few times. The rearrangement joins TRBV7-9 to TRBJ1-1; TRBD1 matches at 8 bases. The CDR3 consists of 14 residues. Germline V gene lookup returns CDR1 SEHNR and CDR2 FQNEAQ (reference sequence). V lost 2 bases and J lost 8; bases outside the gene matches: 7. The DNA of the CDR3 is TGTGCCAGCAGCTTATTTGGGGGACAGGAAGAAGCTTTCTTT. This encodes CASSLFGGQEEAFF. The full variable domain, in which reference TRBV7-9 and TRBJ1-1 provide the parts outside the CDR3, is DTGVSQNPRHKITKRGQNVTFRCDPISEHNRLYWYRQTLGQGPEFLTYFQNEAQLEKSRLLSDRFSAERPKGSFSTLEIQRTEQGDSAMYLCASSLFGGQEEAFFGQGTRLTVV.

This clonotype came up a few times. This sequence joins TRBV7-9 and TRBJ1-2; D ambiguous. Trimming pared 2 bases from V and 2 bases from J, leaving 9 bases between. Germline V gene sequence: CDR1 SEHNR, CDR2 FQNEAQ (reference sequence). This CDR3 is built from 14 residues. The CDR3 region is CASSLSQSNYGYTF. The CDR3 DNA sequence: TGTGCCAGCAGCTTAAGCCAGTCCAACTATGGCTACACCTTC.

This clonotype was detected only a few times. V usage is TRBV11-2 and J usage is TRBJ1-5; D gene uncertain. The V gene lost 5 bases and the J gene lost 1 base, with 12 bases spanning the gap. CDR3 length: 15 residues. Germline V CDR1 and CDR2: SGHAT, FQNNGV. The CDR3 here is CASSPAAGSNQPQHF. In nucleotides, the CDR3 is TGTGCCAGCAGCCCCGCTGCGGGGAGCAATCAGCCCCAGCATTTT.

This clonotype came up many times. V usage is TRBV27 and J usage is TRBJ2-5; D gene uncertain. The CDR3 has 13 amino acids. Germline-derived CDR1 and CDR2 are MNHEY and SMNVEV (reference sequence). V was clipped by 2 bases and J by 5 bases, with 9 bases between them. CDR3 nucleotide sequence: TGTGCCAGCAGTTTAAGGTTGCGGGAGACCCAGTACTTC. Translated: CASSLRLRETQYF.

The V and J genes are TRBV7-2 and TRBJ2-7, with 9 bases that match TRBD1. Trimming took 2 bases from V and 1 from J; bases not matched to a gene: 9. Per germline, CDR1 SGHTA and CDR2 FQGNSA. The length of the CDR3 is 17 residues. DNA for the CDR3: TGTGCCAGCAGCTTAAGCGGGACGGGACAGGGATCCTACGAGCAGTACTTC. Amino acid sequence: CASSLSGTGQGSYEQYF.

The CDR3 coding sequence is TGTGCCAGCAGCAAACACGGAAACTATGACAATGAGCAGTTCTTC. Translation: CASSKHGNYDNEQFF. This chain uses TRBV12-3 or TRBV12-4 with TRBJ2-5; D is undetermined. The J call may be in error: the DNA end matches TRBJ2-1 better. This CDR3 is 15 amino acids long.

CDR3 coding DNA: TGCGCCAGCAGCCCCGACCCTACCTATGATGGCTACACCTTC. Residues: CASSPDPTYDGYTF. The rearrangement links TRBV5-1 to TRBJ1-2; D is uncertain. There are 14 residues in the CDR3. Germline lookup yields CDR1 SGHRS and CDR2 YFSETQ. Deletions cut 4 bases from V and 6 bases from J, with 16 bases between.

The V call is TRBV5-1, the J call TRBJ2-7; 11 bases line up with TRBD2. This CDR3 is 17 amino acids long. CDR1 and CDR2 (germline): SGHRS, YFSETQ. V was clipped by 4 bases and J by 4 bases; unmatched bases: 13. CDR3 residues: CASSPEGVLAGDYEQYF. CDR3 bases: TGCGCCAGCAGCCCAGAGGGGGTACTAGCGGGGGATTACGAGCAGTACTTC.

The rearrangement uses TRBV9 and TRBJ1-5; TRBD1 might be the D (6 bases). CDR3 length equals 15 residues. Germline loops: CDR1 SGDLS, CDR2 YYNGEE. V gave up 3 bases and J gave up 5 bases, with 15 bases separating them. In DNA form, the CDR3 reads TGTGCCAGCAGCGAGGGGGTCCCAGGCGATCAGCCCCAGCATTTT. It translates to CASSEGVPGDQPQHF.

V gene TRBV29-1 combines with J gene TRBJ2-2; D uncertain. Trimming cost V 5 bases and J 1 base, with 2 bases left between them. The CDR3 loop spans 11 amino acids. Germline loops: CDR1 SQVTM, CDR2 ANQGSEA. CDR3: CSVRNTGELFF. The DNA for the CDR3 is TGCAGCGTTAGGAACACCGGGGAGCTGTTTTTT.

The V call is TRBV30, the J call TRBJ2-5, with D possibly matching TRBD1 (5 bases). Trimming cost V 0 bases and J 3 bases, with 5 bases left between them. This CDR3 comprises 12 residues. The germline CDR1 and CDR2 sequences are GTSNPN and SVGIG (reference sequence). The CDR3 DNA reads as TGTGCCTGGAGTGTAGGGGAAGAGACCCAGTACTTC. This sequence encodes CAWSVGEETQYF.

This clonotype has ten or more counts. The chain uses TRBV24-1 and TRBJ2-1; unclear D gene. Between the trimmed V and J ends, which lost 4 bases and 8 bases, there was a span of 5 bases. Germline V gene data show CDR1 as KGHDR and CDR2 as SFDVKD. The CDR3 is 11 amino acids. The CDR3 DNA reads TGTGCCACCAGTGAAAAAGATGAGCAGTTCTTC. Protein: CATSEKDEQFF.

The chain uses TRBV6-5 and TRBJ2-5, with D perhaps matching TRBD2 (6 bases). V lost 0 bases to trimming and J lost 5 bases, with 10 bases between them. Per the germline V gene, CDR1 is MNHEY and CDR2 is SVGAGI. This CDR3 has 14 residues. CDR3 amino acids: CASSYSVGGETQYF. The CDR3 bases are TGTGCCAGCAGTTACTCGGTTGGGGGGGAGACCCAGTACTTC.

The chain combines TRBV9 with TRBJ1-2; D uncertain. V lost 5 bases, J lost 3 bases, and 8 bases lay in between. This CDR3 is 12 amino acids long. Germline CDR1 SGDLS, CDR2 YYNGEE. CDR3 residues: CASRGKDYGYTF. CDR3 DNA sequence: TGTGCCAGCAGAGGGAAGGACTATGGCTACACCTTC.

This clonotype was counted a few times. J is TRBJ2-1 and V is TRBV20-1; D is tentatively TRBD1 or TRBD2 (6 bases each). The CDR3 runs 14 residues. Germline V gene sequence: CDR1 DFQATT, CDR2 SNEGSKA (reference sequence). Trimming took 2 bases from V and 2 from J, leaving 10 bases between them. For the CDR3, the DNA is TGCAGTGCTAGATTCGGGGGCCCCTACAATGAGCAGTTCTTC. Its protein product is CSARFGGPYNEQFF.

The rearrangement links TRBV7-9 to TRBJ1-5; TRBD1 matches at 9 bases. With V trimmed by 1 base and J by 6 bases, 1 base remained unmatched. The CDR3 sequence is 14 residues long. The V gene's germline CDR1 is SEHNR and CDR2 FQNEAQ (reference sequence). CDR3 sequence reads: CASSLEGQGQPQHF. The CDR3 nucleotides read TGTGCCAGCAGCTTAGAGGGACAGGGTCAGCCCCAGCATTTT.

V usage is TRBV5-1 and J usage is TRBJ2-1; 7 nucleotides agree with TRBD2. Trimming at V came to 4 bases and at J to 3 bases, leaving 7 bases not matched to a gene. This CDR3 is 15 amino acids long. CDR1 and CDR2 (germline): SGHRS, YFSETQ. In DNA form, the CDR3 reads TGCGCCAGCAGCCAAACCGGGACTATCTACAATGAGCAGTTCTTC. It specifies CASSQTGTIYNEQFF. The full variable domain, with the rest looked up from reference TRBV5-1 and TRBJ2-1, is KAGVTQTPRYLIKTRGQQVTLSCSPISGHRSVSWYQQTPGQGLQFLFEYFSETQRNKGNFPGRFSGRQFSNSRSEMNVSTLELGDSALYLCASSQTGTIYNEQFFGPGTRLTVL.

The V and J genes are TRBV12-5 and TRBJ1-3; the D is unclear. The CDR3 contains 12 residues. Trimming took 10 bases from V and 0 from J, leaving 7 bases between them. The germline V gene has CDR1 LGHNT and CDR2 FRNRAP. Here the CDR3 reads CATVDSGNTIYF. CDR3 DNA: TGTGCTACTGTGGACTCTGGAAACACCATATATTTT.

This clonotype was seen a handful of times. This could be a read error, since a much larger clone is one nucleotide away. The chain uses TRBV7-8 and TRBJ2-1, with TRBD2 matching 9 bases. V was pared by 5 bases and J by 5 bases, with 10 bases of the junction left unmatched. CDR1 and CDR2 (germline): SGHVS, FQNEAQ. This CDR3 comprises 16 residues. Here the CDR3 reads CASSPPNLAGNNEQFF. The CDR3 DNA reads TGTGCCAGCAGCCCCCCAAACCTAGCGGGGAACAATGAGCAGTTCTTC.

The chain recombines TRBV7-7 with TRBJ2-2; 8 bases map to TRBD1. The CDR3 extends over 15 amino acids. With V trimmed by 3 bases and J by 4 bases, 4 bases remained unmatched. Germline V CDR1 and CDR2: SSHAT, FNYEAQ (reference sequence). CDR3: CASSFTDRATGELFF. The CDR3, as DNA: TGTGCCAGCAGCTTTACGGACAGGGCCACCGGGGAGCTGTTTTTT.

This clonotype has at least ten counts. CDR3 bases: TGTGCCAGCAGTTTTAGGGCGGGAGAGGGGGTGACCCAGTACTTC. This gives the protein CASSFRAGEGVTQYF. The chain employs TRBV27 and TRBJ2-5; D possibly corresponds to TRBD2 (7 bases). Per germline, CDR1 MNHEY and CDR2 SMNVEV (reference sequence). The CDR3 runs to 15 residues. The V gene lost 3 bases and the J gene lost 7 bases, with 18 bases spanning the gap.

The V gene is TRBV14, the J gene TRBJ2-5; maybe TRBD1 (5 bases). The CDR3 is made up of 15 amino acids. The ends were cut back, 0 bases at V and 11 bases at J, with 19 bases in the middle. Germline V gene data show CDR1 as SGHDN and CDR2 as FVKESK. Written as DNA, the CDR3 is TGTGCCAGCAGCCAAGATCTTGTCAGGGCCAACGGGCAGTACTTC. It yields the protein CASSQDLVRANGQYF. Supplemented by reference TRBV14 and TRBJ2-5, the full variable domain reads EAGVTQFPSHSVIEKGQTVTLRCDPISGHDNLYWYRRVMGKEIKFLLHFVKESKQDESGMPNNRFLAERTGGTYSTLKVQPAELEDSGVYFCASSQDLVRANGQYFGPGTRLLVL.

The V and J genes are TRBV27 and TRBJ2-1; unclear D gene. Germline V gene data show CDR1 as MNHEY and CDR2 as SMNVEV (reference sequence). V lost 4 bases and J lost 0, with 7 bases in between. There are 14 residues in the CDR3. The CDR3 DNA is TGTGCCAGCAGTTCTGCGCTCTCCTACAATGAGCAGTTCTTC. Protein product: CASSSALSYNEQFF.

This clonotype appeared a few times. The chain couples TRBV3-1 to TRBJ1-5, with D possibly being TRBD1 (6 bases). Germline V CDR1 and CDR2: LGHDT, YNNKEL (reference sequence). Trimming removed 3 bases from V and 7 bases from J, with 13 bases in between. This CDR3 spans 14 amino acids. This chain's CDR3 is CASSQNRDGQPQHF. DNA of the CDR3: TGTGCCAGCAGCCAGAACAGGGATGGGCAGCCCCAGCATTTT.

This clonotype was recorded a few times. This chain links TRBV20-1 with TRBJ1-4; 7 bases match TRBD1. The germline V gene has CDR1 DFQATT and CDR2 SNEGSKA (reference sequence). This CDR3 contains 13 residues. V gave up 6 bases and J gave up 10 bases; unmatched junction bases: 11. CDR3 in DNA: TGCAGTGCGACCGGACAGGCCCTAGGAAAACTGTTTTTT. This gives the protein CSATGQALGKLFF.